Each of the 10 T cell receptor beta chains below was sequenced from the same sample in a study of identical twins. TCRdb analysed the 5' RACE reads with MiXCR anew, one entry per CDR3 protein. The sample has roughly 540,000 distinct CDR3 sequences; roughly a fifth are singletons. In addition, the sample was reused for a study of T cells expressing NK-cell markers.

The source material was CD4+ T cells sorted from blood. The receptors here all came from a woman between 18 and 29 years old in good health.

This clonotype was detected many times. J is TRBJ2-3 and V is TRBV20-1; a weak D match, TRBD2 (6 bases). V was cut by 6 bases and J by 2 bases, with 15 bases left in between. CDR1 DFQATT and CDR2 SNEGSKA come from the germline V gene (reference sequence). There are 14 residues in the CDR3. The CDR3: CSARVGGFTDTQYF. Here the CDR3 DNA reads TGCAGTGCCAGGGTCGGGGGTTTCACAGATACGCAGTATTTT.

This clonotype was observed a handful of times. The genes are TRBV6-1 and TRBJ1-2; D is ambiguous. V shed 0 bases and J shed 4 bases, with 9 bases lying between them. CDR1 and CDR2 from the germline V gene are MNHNS and SASEGT. This CDR3 contains 14 residues. The CDR3 protein is CASSEAGRGYGYTF. The CDR3 bases are TGTGCCAGCAGTGAAGCGGGGAGAGGCTATGGCTACACCTTC.

In its sample, this clonotype was seen a few times. This chain uses TRBV5-1 with TRBJ2-3, with no clear D. The CDR3 sequence is 15 residues long. V lost 4 bases and J 0 bases, leaving 12 bases between the germline ends. The germline V gene encodes CDR1 SGHRS and CDR2 YFSETQ. The CDR3 DNA reads as TGCGCCAGCAGCCTGAACAGCCCTAGCACAGATACGCAGTATTTT. As protein: CASSLNSPSTDTQYF.

This chain uses TRBV29-1 with TRBJ2-7; 9 bases map to TRBD1. Germline V lookup: CDR1 SQVTM, CDR2 ANQGSEA. Germline trimming cut 6 bases from V and 4 bases from J; bases unmatched to any gene: 10. The CDR3 extends over 14 amino acids. The CDR3 region is CSVRESTGGYEQYF. The DNA of the CDR3 is TGCAGCGTCCGAGAATCGACAGGGGGGTACGAGCAGTACTTC.

The rearrangement uses TRBV18 and TRBJ2-1; 8 bases map to TRBD2. This CDR3 comprises 16 residues. Per germline, CDR1 KGHSH and CDR2 LQKENI. J gave up 9 bases and V 4 bases, and 14 bases lay outside the gene matches. The CDR3 spells CASSLGTGTSNIEQFF. The CDR3, as DNA: TGTGCCAGCTCACTAGGGACCGGGACTAGTAACATTGAGCAGTTCTTC.

The chain has TRBV5-1 and TRBJ2-5, with D perhaps TRBD2 (5 bases). Germline CDR1 and CDR2: SGHRS and YFSETQ. CDR3 length: 16 amino acids. V was cut by 0 bases and J by 4 bases, with 16 bases left in between. Here the CDR3 reads CASSLEQRAYSETQYF. The CDR3 bases are TGCGCCAGCAGCTTGGAACAGAGGGCTTACTCAGAGACCCAGTACTTC.

The sample holds many counts of this clonotype. The chain is built from TRBV12-3 or TRBV12-4 and TRBJ2-1; no firm D call. V shed 3 bases and J shed 5 bases, with 8 bases lying between them. The CDR3 has 13 residues. CDR3 sequence: CASSFANNNEQFF. CDR3 nucleotides: TGTGCCAGCAGTTTTGCCAACAACAATGAGCAGTTCTTC.

The chain has TRBV9 and TRBJ2-5, with 13 positions matching TRBD2. Germline-derived CDR1 and CDR2 are SGDLS and YYNGEE. After removal of 3 bases from V and 4 bases from J, the junction contained 6 bases not matched to a gene. CDR3 size: 16 residues. The CDR3 reads CASSGLAGGVGETQYF. CDR3 nucleotides: TGTGCCAGCAGCGGACTAGCGGGAGGAGTGGGAGAGACCCAGTACTTC.

This clonotype came up a few times. V gene TRBV5-1 combines with J gene TRBJ2-1; 7 bases agree with TRBD2. Germline CDR1 is SGHRS and CDR2 is YFSETQ. The CDR3 is 13 amino acids. The junction had 3 bases not matched to a gene; V was cut back by 7 bases and J by 2 bases. DNA of the CDR3: TGCGCCAGCGACCGGGGGGCCTACAATGAGCAGTTCTTC. It encodes CASDRGAYNEQFF.

This clonotype was seen only a few times. This rearrangement joins TRBV10-3 to TRBJ2-1, with 8 nucleotides matching TRBD2. V lost 0 bases, J lost 6 bases, and 13 bases stayed unmatched. The CDR3 is 18 amino acids. Germline loops: CDR1 ENHRY, CDR2 SYGVKD. The CDR3 region has the DNA TGTGCCATCAGTGAGTCCAGTGTTACGGCGGGGGGACGCAATGAGCAGTTCTTC. Translating it yields CAISESSVTAGGRNEQFF.